This TCR beta chain was profiled in a study of blood T cell repertoires in COVID-19. Study summary: The study drew acute and convalescent COVID-19 samples from the United States, Italy and Spain. T cells, B-cell-depleted T cells, or PBMCs provided the cDNA or gDNA that served as material.

In the authors' workflow: Counts of nucleated cells, estimated from reference gene primer amplification, were obtained. Libraries were prepared by immunoSEQ multiplex PCR; TCRdb keeps only in-frame clonotypes and omits some of them. V and J calls plus clone size are reproduced from that table; the DNA served to infer D and trimming. The sample lists approximately 120,000 clones, about 89% seen once, with about 18% in the top ten. This clone was seen only once. With 3 bases clipped from V and 12 bases from J, the junction kept 10 bases outside the gene matches. Germline V lookup: CDR1 DFQATT, CDR2 SNEGSKA (reference sequence). The CDR3 is 12 amino acids.

The source is a human donor with acute or convalescent COVID-19. The donor label of this sample is uncertain. Sequencing used peripheral blood. The chain recombines TRBV20-1 with TRBJ1-2; 7 nucleotides match TRBD1. CDR3 coding DNA: TGCAGTGCTAGTACCCCGACAGGGTGGAACACCTTC. Its translation is CSASTPTGWNTF.